This is a list of T cell receptor beta chains from one sample in a study of a mutant IDH1 vaccine in newly diagnosed glioma. For these TCRs, the target antigens are not known. Libraries were prepared by immunoSEQ multiplex PCR; TCRdb keeps only in-frame clonotypes and omits some of them. The sample lists about 64,000 clones, about 74% occurring once. Here the sequenced sample was PBMCs, taken from a glioma patient whose treatment included an IDH1 peptide vaccine. The receptors originated from a man aged 45-65 years with glioma. CDR3s include the opening cysteine and the closing phenylalanine or tryptophan. Each record gives: J gene, clone size, V gene, CDR3 length, CDR3 protein. Size is stated for part of the rows, as once, few or many counts, or as a class when the clone is expanded.

TRBJ2-7 | . | TRBV6-1 | 14 | CASSGYGSDYEQYF
TRBJ1-2 | . | TRBV5-4 | 14 | CASSLEVQSYGYTF
TRBJ2-7 | . | TRBV14 | 15 | CASSQDPGGSYEQYF
TRBJ2-2 | . | TRBV5-6 | 17 | CASSMDRDRVHTGELFF
TRBJ2-1 | . | TRBV4-1 | 12 | CASSSLRSEQFF
TRBJ2-1 | . | TRBV6-4 | 14 | CASSDTSSGAEQFF
TRBJ1-1 | many | TRBV6-1 | 14 | CASTRQGQTIEAFF
TRBJ1-5 | . | TRBV4-2 | 15 | CASSQVRQGAISQHF
TRBJ2-1 | . | TRBV5-1 | 16 | CASSLQGARSYNEQFF
TRBJ2-5 | . | TRBV9 | 17 | CASSSTPGQTYQETQYF
TRBJ2-5 | many | TRBV19 | 12 | CASRQSGETQYF
TRBJ1-6 | few | TRBV4-1 | 15 | CASSQGNREYSPLHF
TRBJ2-7 | . | TRBV2 | 15 | CASREGTGSFDEQYF
TRBJ2-7 | . | TRBV27 | 13 | CASSLRTGREQYF
TRBJ2-3 | . | TRBV11-3 | 15 | CASSLGQGSTDTQYF
TRBJ2-7 | . | TRBV11-2 | 14 | CASSLFDRNYEQYF
TRBJ1-5 | . | TRBV19 | 16 | CASSGLMSLSNQPQHF
TRBJ2-7 | few | TRBV11-3 | 15 | CASSSTGTGFGEQYF
TRBJ2-1 | . | TRBV19 | 15 | CASSLEFQPYNEQFF
TRBJ1-1 | . | TRBV6-5 | 13 | CASSYSPGLGAFF
TRBJ1-5 | . | TRBV18 | 17 | CASSASLGGSSNQPQHF
TRBJ1-3 | . | TRBV19 | 15 | CASTLGRLSGNTIYF
TRBJ1-2 | . | TRBV7-2 | 14 | CASSMTNSNYGYTF
TRBJ2-2 | few | TRBV9 | 15 | CASSPWAGDTGELFF
TRBJ2-1 | few | TRBV30 | 14 | CAWSRPGPYNEQFF
TRBJ1-5 | many | TRBV6-6 | 15 | CAAGPGPYSNQPQHF
TRBJ2-6 | . | TRBV5-5 | 15 | CASSLARTGANVLTF
TRBJ1-1 | . | TRBV29-1 | 15 | CSFRDRGLSDTEAFF
TRBJ2-2 | . | TRBV28 | 15 | CASSFRKGGIRELFF
TRBJ1-4 | . | TRBV9 | 15 | CASSVGSEGNEKLFF